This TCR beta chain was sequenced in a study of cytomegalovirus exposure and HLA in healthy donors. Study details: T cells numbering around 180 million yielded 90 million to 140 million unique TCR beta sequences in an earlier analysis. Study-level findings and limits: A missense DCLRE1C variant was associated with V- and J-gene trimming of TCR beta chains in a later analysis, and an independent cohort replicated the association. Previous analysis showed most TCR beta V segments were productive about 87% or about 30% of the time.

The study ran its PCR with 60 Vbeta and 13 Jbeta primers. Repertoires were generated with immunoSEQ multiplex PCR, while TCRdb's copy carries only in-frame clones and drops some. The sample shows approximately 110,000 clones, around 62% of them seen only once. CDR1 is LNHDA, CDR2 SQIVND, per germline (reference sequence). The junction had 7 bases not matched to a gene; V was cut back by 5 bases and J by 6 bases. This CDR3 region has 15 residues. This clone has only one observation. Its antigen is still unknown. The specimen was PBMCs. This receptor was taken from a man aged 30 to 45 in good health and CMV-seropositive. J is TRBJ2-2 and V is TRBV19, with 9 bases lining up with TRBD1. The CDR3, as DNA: TGTGCCAGTAGTCCCAGGACAGGGGAGGCCGGGGAGCTGTTTTTT. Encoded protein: CASSPRTGEAGELFF.